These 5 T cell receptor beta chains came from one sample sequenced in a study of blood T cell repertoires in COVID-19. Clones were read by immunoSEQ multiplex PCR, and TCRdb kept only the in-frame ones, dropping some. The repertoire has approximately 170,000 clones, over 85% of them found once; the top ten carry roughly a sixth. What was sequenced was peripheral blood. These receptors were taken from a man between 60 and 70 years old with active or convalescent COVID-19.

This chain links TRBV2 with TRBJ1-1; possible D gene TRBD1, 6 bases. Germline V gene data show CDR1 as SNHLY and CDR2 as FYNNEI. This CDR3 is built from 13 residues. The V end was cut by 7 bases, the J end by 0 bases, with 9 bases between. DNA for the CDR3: TGTGCCAGCAACAGGGACATGAACACTGAAGCTTTCTTT. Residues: CASNRDMNTEAFF.

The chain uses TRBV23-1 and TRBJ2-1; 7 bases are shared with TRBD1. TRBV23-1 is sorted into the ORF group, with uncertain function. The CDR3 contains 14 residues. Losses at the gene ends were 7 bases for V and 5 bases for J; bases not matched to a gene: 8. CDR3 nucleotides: TGCGCCAGCACCCAAAGGGACAGAGACAATGAGCAGTTCTTC. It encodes CASTQRDRDNEQFF.

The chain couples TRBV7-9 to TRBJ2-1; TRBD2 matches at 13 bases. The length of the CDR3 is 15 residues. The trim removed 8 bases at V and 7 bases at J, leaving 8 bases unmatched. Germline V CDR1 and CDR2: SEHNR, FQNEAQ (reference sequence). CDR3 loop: CASRPPGLAGNEQFF. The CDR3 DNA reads TGTGCCAGCCGCCCGCCGGGACTAGCGGGAAATGAGCAGTTCTTC.

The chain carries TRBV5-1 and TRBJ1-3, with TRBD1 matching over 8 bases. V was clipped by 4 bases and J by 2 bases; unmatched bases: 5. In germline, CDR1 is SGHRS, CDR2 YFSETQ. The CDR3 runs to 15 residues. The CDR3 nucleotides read TGCGCCAGCAGCATGACAGGGGAAGCTGGAAACACCATATATTTT. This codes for CASSMTGEAGNTIYF.

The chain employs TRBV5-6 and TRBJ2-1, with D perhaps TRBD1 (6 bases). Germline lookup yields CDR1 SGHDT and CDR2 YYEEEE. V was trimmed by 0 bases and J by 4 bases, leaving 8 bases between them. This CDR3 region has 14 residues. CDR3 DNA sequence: TGTGCCAGCAGCTTGGGAAGGGGGTACAATGAGCAGTTCTTC. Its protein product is CASSLGRGYNEQFF. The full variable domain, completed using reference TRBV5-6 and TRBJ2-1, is DAGVTQSPTHLIKTRGQQVTLRCSPKSGHDTVSWYQQALGQGPQFIFQYYEEEERQRGNFPDRFSGHQFPNYSSELNVNALLLGDSALYLCASSLGRGYNEQFFGPGTRLTVL.